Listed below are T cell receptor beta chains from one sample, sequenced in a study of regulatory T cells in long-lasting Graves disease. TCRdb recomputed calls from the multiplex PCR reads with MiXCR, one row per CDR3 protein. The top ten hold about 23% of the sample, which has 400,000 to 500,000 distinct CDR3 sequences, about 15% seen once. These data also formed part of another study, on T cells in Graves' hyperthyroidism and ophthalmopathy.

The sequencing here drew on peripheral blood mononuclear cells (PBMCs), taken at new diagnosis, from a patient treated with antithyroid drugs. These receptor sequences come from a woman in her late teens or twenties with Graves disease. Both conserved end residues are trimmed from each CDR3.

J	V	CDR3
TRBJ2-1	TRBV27	ASSTSGYNEQF
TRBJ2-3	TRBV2	ASSEPGLSTDTQY
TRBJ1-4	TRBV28	ASSPRTGLTNEKLF
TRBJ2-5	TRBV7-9	ASSRSGGVSQETQY
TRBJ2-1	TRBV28	ASSFGLAGGDEQF
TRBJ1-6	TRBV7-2	ASSLNRSNSPLH
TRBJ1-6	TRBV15	ATSRDLRGNSPLH
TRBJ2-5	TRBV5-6	ASSRGTAGLQETQY
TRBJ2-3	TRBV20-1	SARGSKDTQY
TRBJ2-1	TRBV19	ASSEADPSDEQF
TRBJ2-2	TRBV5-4	ASSFPPPGTGHTGELF
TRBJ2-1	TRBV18	ASSPPGRGMGNEQF
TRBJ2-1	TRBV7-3	ASRPIPLAGGINEQF
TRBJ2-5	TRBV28	ASIRDFWGQTQY
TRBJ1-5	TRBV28	ASSPTANSNQPQH
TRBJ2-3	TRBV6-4	ASSDSISGGVDTQY
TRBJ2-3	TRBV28	ASSLVGLSGASTDTQY
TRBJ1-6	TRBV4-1	ASSQDGTGRKNSPLH